This note documents a single T cell receptor (beta chain) sequence. The target antigen is unknown. The CDR3 is 15 residues long. Germline V gives CDR1 SEHNR, CDR2 FQNEAQ (reference sequence). Trimming shortened V by 1 base and J by 0 bases, and 7 bases separated the two germline ends. The sample comes from a study of cytomegalovirus exposure and HLA in healthy donors. Study results and limitations: CMV serostatus was the sole immune exposure data available. Later analysis associated a missense DCLRE1C variant with TCR beta V- and J-gene trimming. In vitro data verified a few CMV-associated chains as specific for CMV antigens.

PCR amplification relied on 60 Vbeta primers (plus 13 Jbeta primers). Using immunoSEQ multiplex PCR, the repertoire was profiled, and TCRdb retains in-frame clones only, with some absent. The repertoire table contains approximately 52,000 clones. This receptor was obtained from a man aged 45 to 65 in good health and CMV-seropositive. The rearrangement joins TRBV7-9 to TRBJ1-3; D remains unclear. The sequenced material came from PBMCs. In nucleotides, the CDR3 is TGTGCCAGCAGCTTAGTGCTAGCCTCTGGAAACACCATATATTTT. Translating it yields CASSLVLASGNTIYF.